Listed below are T cell receptor beta chains from one sample, sequenced in a study of T cell responses to AZD1222 COVID-19 vaccine. Produced via immunoSEQ multiplex PCR; TCRdb's table is partial and in-frame only. Counted here are around 150,000 clones, less than 95% occurring once; the ten biggest clones make up about 5.9%. Sequencing used peripheral blood, obtained 28 days after the second AZD1222 dose. The receptors come from an adult who received the AZD1222 COVID-19 vaccine. CDR3s include the opening cysteine and the closing phenylalanine or tryptophan. The D gene is left open where the match is weak. The size field is filled for only some rows; it gives once, few, many or a size class.

d_gene: -; j_gene: TRBJ1-1; len: 15; v_gene: TRBV14; abundance: -; CDR3nt: TGTGCCAGCAGCCAAGATCCGGGGAGCCGCGCTGAAGCTTTCTTT; CDR3aa: CASSQDPGSRAEAFF
d_gene: TRBD1; j_gene: TRBJ2-7; len: 16; v_gene: TRBV30; abundance: -; CDR3nt: TGTGCCTGGGTAAATGTGGGGGCAGGGGGCAGATACGAGCAGTACTTC; CDR3aa: CAWVNVGAGGRYEQYF
d_gene: -; j_gene: TRBJ1-1; len: 14; v_gene: TRBV4-2; abundance: once; CDR3nt: TGTGCCAGCAGCCAAGAATGGTCGGCCACTGAAGCTTTCTTT; CDR3aa: CASSQEWSATEAFF
d_gene: -; j_gene: TRBJ1-6; len: 13; v_gene: TRBV4-2; abundance: once; CDR3nt: TGTGCCAGCAGCCAAGGACGTAATTCACCCCTCCACTTT; CDR3aa: CASSQGRNSPLHF
d_gene: TRBD2; j_gene: TRBJ2-3; len: 15; v_gene: TRBV5-5; abundance: -; CDR3nt: TGTGCCAGCAGCTACCCTAGCGGGAGCACAGATACGCAGTATTTT; CDR3aa: CASSYPSGSTDTQYF
d_gene: -; j_gene: TRBJ2-5; len: 14; v_gene: TRBV5-1; abundance: -; CDR3nt: TGCGCCAGCAGACTGGGACTCAACCAAGAGACCCAGTACTTC; CDR3aa: CASRLGLNQETQYF
d_gene: -; j_gene: TRBJ2-3; len: 13; v_gene: TRBV7-2; abundance: -; CDR3nt: TGTGCCAGCAGCTCTCCTAACACAGATACGCAGTATTTT; CDR3aa: CASSSPNTDTQYF
d_gene: -; j_gene: TRBJ1-3; len: 16; v_gene: TRBV7-9; abundance: -; CDR3nt: TGTGCCAGCAGCCGGGGCAGCTCCTCCTCTGGAAACACCATATATTTT; CDR3aa: CASSRGSSSSGNTIYF
d_gene: TRBD1; j_gene: TRBJ2-2; len: 14; v_gene: TRBV19; abundance: few; CDR3nt: TGTGCCAGTAAAAGGACAGGTTACACCGGGGAGCTGTTTTTT; CDR3aa: CASKRTGYTGELFF
d_gene: -; j_gene: TRBJ1-1; len: 15; v_gene: TRBV28; abundance: -; CDR3nt: TGTGCCAGCAGTTTAACCCTTAGGGTAAACACTGAAGCTTTCTTT; CDR3aa: CASSLTLRVNTEAFF
d_gene: TRBD1; j_gene: TRBJ2-2; len: 15; v_gene: TRBV4-1; abundance: -; CDR3nt: TGCGCCAGCAGCCCACGACAGGGTGCCACCGGGGAGCTGTTTTTT; CDR3aa: CASSPRQGATGELFF
d_gene: TRBD2; j_gene: TRBJ2-5; len: 18; v_gene: TRBV7-3; abundance: -; CDR3nt: TGTGCCAGCAGCTTAACGGGACTAGCGGAAGTCAGTAAAGAGACCCAGTACTTC; CDR3aa: CASSLTGLAEVSKETQYF
d_gene: -; j_gene: TRBJ2-7; len: 14; v_gene: TRBV2; abundance: -; CDR3nt: TGTGCCAGCAGTGCTGACAGATCTCTGTACGAGCAGTACTTC; CDR3aa: CASSADRSLYEQYF
d_gene: TRBD1; j_gene: TRBJ2-4; len: 15; v_gene: TRBV28; abundance: -; CDR3nt: TGTGCCAGCAGTTCCATGGGGACAGGGTTAAACATTCAGTACTTC; CDR3aa: CASSSMGTGLNIQYF
d_gene: TRBD1; j_gene: TRBJ1-5; len: 14; v_gene: TRBV5-5; abundance: -; CDR3nt: TGTGCCAGCAGCAACACAGGGGCGCGCCAGCCCCAGCATTTT; CDR3aa: CASSNTGARQPQHF
d_gene: -; j_gene: TRBJ2-7; len: 12; v_gene: TRBV6-6; abundance: -; CDR3nt: TGTGCCAGCAGGCGGATCGCTGACGAGCAGTACTTC; CDR3aa: CASRRIADEQYF
d_gene: TRBD2; j_gene: TRBJ2-3; len: 18; v_gene: TRBV19; abundance: -; CDR3nt: TGTGCCTCCTCGGGGCAGGCCGGGACTAGCGGGATTATAGATACGCAGTATTTT; CDR3aa: CASSGQAGTSGIIDTQYF
d_gene: -; j_gene: TRBJ1-5; len: 17; v_gene: TRBV5-1; abundance: -; CDR3nt: TGCGCCAGCAGCTTGGCCCGCTATAGGTCTAGCAATCAGCCCCAGCATTTT; CDR3aa: CASSLARYRSSNQPQHF
d_gene: TRBD2; j_gene: TRBJ2-7; len: 14; v_gene: TRBV6-5; abundance: -; CDR3nt: TGTGCCAGCACCTTAGCGGGGGGACCGGACGAGCAGTACTTC; CDR3aa: CASTLAGGPDEQYF
d_gene: -; j_gene: TRBJ2-7; len: 15; v_gene: TRBV7-2; abundance: -; CDR3nt: TGTGCCAGCAGCTTACAGGGACGACGGGGCGACGAGCAGTACTTC; CDR3aa: CASSLQGRRGDEQYF
d_gene: -; j_gene: TRBJ2-2; len: 11; v_gene: TRBV12-3/TRBV12-4; abundance: once; CDR3nt: TGTGCCAGCACAGTGACCGGGGAGCTGTTTTTT; CDR3aa: CASTVTGELFF
d_gene: -; j_gene: TRBJ1-6; len: 12; v_gene: TRBV2; abundance: -; CDR3nt: TGTGCCAGCAGGTTATACGGTTCACCCCTCCACTTT; CDR3aa: CASRLYGSPLHF
d_gene: -; j_gene: TRBJ2-3; len: 14; v_gene: TRBV10-2; abundance: -; CDR3nt: TGCGCCAGCAGCAGCGTGCTCGGCACAGATACGCAGTATTTT; CDR3aa: CASSSVLGTDTQYF
d_gene: TRBD2; j_gene: TRBJ2-3; len: 18; v_gene: TRBV10-3; abundance: -; CDR3nt: TGTGCCGCTGGGGGGGGGACCGCCCGAAGATTACTCACAGATACGCAGTATTTT; CDR3aa: CAAGGGTARRLLTDTQYF
d_gene: -; j_gene: TRBJ1-3; len: 16; v_gene: TRBV28; abundance: -; CDR3nt: TGTGCCAGCAGTTCACTTACAGGGATAGCTGGAAACACCATATATTTT; CDR3aa: CASSSLTGIAGNTIYF
d_gene: TRBD2; j_gene: TRBJ2-1; len: 17; v_gene: TRBV11-2; abundance: -; CDR3nt: TGTGCCAGCAGCTTAAGAGGCGGGGGAGCTACCTACAATGAGCAGTTCTTC; CDR3aa: CASSLRGGGATYNEQFF
d_gene: -; j_gene: TRBJ1-5; len: 13; v_gene: TRBV5-1; abundance: -; CDR3nt: TGCGCCAGCAGCACCGGGGACAATCAGCCCCAGCATTTT; CDR3aa: CASSTGDNQPQHF
d_gene: TRBD2; j_gene: TRBJ2-2; len: 18; v_gene: TRBV19; abundance: -; CDR3nt: TGTGCCAGTAGTATGCAGGCTAGCGGGGGACCAAACACCGGGGAGCTGTTTTTT; CDR3aa: CASSMQASGGPNTGELFF
d_gene: -; j_gene: TRBJ1-3; len: 14; v_gene: TRBV2; abundance: -; CDR3nt: TGTGCCAGCAGTGTACCGAGCTCTGGAAACACCATATATTTT; CDR3aa: CASSVPSSGNTIYF
d_gene: -; j_gene: TRBJ1-5; len: 13; v_gene: TRBV30; abundance: -; CDR3nt: TGTGCCTGGAGCTTACAGGGTAGCCAGCCCCAGCATTTT; CDR3aa: CAWSLQGSQPQHF
d_gene: -; j_gene: TRBJ2-2; len: 16; v_gene: TRBV27; abundance: -; CDR3nt: TGTGCCAGCAGTATCCCGGCGGGACATTTCACCGGGGAGCTGTTTTTT; CDR3aa: CASSIPAGHFTGELFF
d_gene: -; j_gene: TRBJ2-7; len: 13; v_gene: TRBV12-3/TRBV12-4; abundance: -; CDR3nt: TGTGCCAGCAGTTTCTCCACACTCCGCGAGCAGTACTTC; CDR3aa: CASSFSTLREQYF
d_gene: -; j_gene: TRBJ1-2; len: 12; v_gene: TRBV6-5; abundance: -; CDR3nt: TGTGCCAGCAGCCGCTCAGGGATCGGCTACACCTTC; CDR3aa: CASSRSGIGYTF
d_gene: -; j_gene: TRBJ2-7; len: 14; v_gene: TRBV19; abundance: -; CDR3nt: TGTGCCAGTAGTGGGACGGCGAGCTCCTACGAGCAGTACTTC; CDR3aa: CASSGTASSYEQYF
d_gene: -; j_gene: TRBJ2-7; len: 12; v_gene: TRBV3-1/TRBV3-2; abundance: -; CDR3nt: TGTGCCAGCAGCCAGGGCGGCTACGAGCAGTACTTC; CDR3aa: CASSQGGYEQYF
d_gene: -; j_gene: TRBJ2-1; len: 15; v_gene: TRBV10-3; abundance: -; CDR3nt: TGTGCCATCAGTGAGTCCCAGGGTCCCTACAATGAGCAGTTCTTC; CDR3aa: CAISESQGPYNEQFF
d_gene: -; j_gene: TRBJ2-2; len: 14; v_gene: TRBV28; abundance: -; CDR3nt: TGTGCCAGTTACGGACAGTTAAACACCGGGGAGCTGTTTTTT; CDR3aa: CASYGQLNTGELFF
d_gene: -; j_gene: TRBJ2-6; len: 12; v_gene: TRBV2; abundance: -; CDR3nt: TGTGCCAGCAGCGCTGGGGCCAACGTCCTGACTTTC; CDR3aa: CASSAGANVLTF
d_gene: TRBD2; j_gene: TRBJ2-3; len: 15; v_gene: TRBV25-1; abundance: -; CDR3nt: TGTGCCAGCAGTCAAACTAGCGGGAGCACAGATACGCAGTATTTT; CDR3aa: CASSQTSGSTDTQYF
d_gene: TRBD2; j_gene: TRBJ2-7; len: 18; v_gene: TRBV7-2; abundance: few; CDR3nt: TGTGCCAGCAGCTTAGGAACTAGCGGGAGAAGAGTTGGCTACGAGCAGTACTTC; CDR3aa: CASSLGTSGRRVGYEQYF
d_gene: -; j_gene: TRBJ2-7; len: 13; v_gene: TRBV5-6; abundance: few; CDR3nt: TGTGCCAGCAGCCCGACACGCTCCTACGAGCAGTACTTC; CDR3aa: CASSPTRSYEQYF
d_gene: -; j_gene: TRBJ2-7; len: 12; v_gene: TRBV27; abundance: -; CDR3nt: TGTGCCAGCAGGGACCACCACTACGAGCAGTACTTC; CDR3aa: CASRDHHYEQYF
d_gene: -; j_gene: TRBJ2-4; len: 16; v_gene: TRBV19; abundance: -; CDR3nt: TGTGCCAGTAGTATGGACGGGCTTGGGGCCAAAAACATTCAGTACTTC; CDR3aa: CASSMDGLGAKNIQYF
d_gene: -; j_gene: TRBJ2-1; len: 13; v_gene: TRBV6-4; abundance: -; CDR3nt: TGTGCCAGCAGCCACGGACAAGTCGGTGAGCAGTTCTTC; CDR3aa: CASSHGQVGEQFF